This T cell receptor (beta chain) derives from a study of PD-L1 blockade in urothelial cancer. About the research overall: Analyses were performed on blood at 3 weeks after treatment start (the second dose) and at 6 weeks. The study, taken as a whole, reports: Lower pretreatment blood TCR clonality, under the median, predicted better survival, researchers reported. Those with durable benefit had larger increases in tumor-associated blood clones at 3 weeks.

The V end was cut by 1 base, the J end by 2 bases, with 12 bases between. Germline loops: CDR1 LGHNA, CDR2 YNFKEQ. CDR3 length equals 15 residues. Time point noted: pretreatment peripheral blood. Using immunoSEQ multiplex PCR, the repertoire was profiled, and TCRdb retains in-frame clones only, with some absent. In the table there are about 38,000 clones, 85% of which are singletons. This clone was seen only once. Its matching antigen is unknown. This chain joins TRBV4-2 and TRBJ2-7; the D gene is possibly TRBD2 (7 bases). The TCR was taken from a man older than 75 with urothelial cancer. The sequencing here drew on PBMCs, taken around atezolizumab (anti-PD-L1) treatment. CDR3 sequence reads: CASSQGLAGAYEQYF. DNA of the CDR3: TGTGCCAGCAGCCAAGGACTAGCAGGGGCCTACGAGCAGTACTTC.